These T cell receptor beta chains were read from a single sample in a study of blood T cell repertoires in COVID-19. The assay was immunoSEQ multiplex PCR, and TCRdb's table has in-frame clones only and misses some. The table has approximately 200,000 clones, over 75% seen once; the top ten hold around 11%. The source material was peripheral blood. Receptors originate from a woman aged 45-65 years with acute or convalescent COVID-19. The conserved cysteine and the conserved F or W are not part of the CDR3 here. The D gene is left open where the match is weak.

D gene	V gene	J gene	CDR3 protein
-	TRBV6-5	TRBJ1-1	ASSYSRQGYTEAF
TRBD1	TRBV25-1	TRBJ2-3	ASSKGARDTQY
-	TRBV19	TRBJ2-2	ASTPFLDRLNTGELF
TRBD1	TRBV28	TRBJ1-1	ASSPGTGRDTEAF
TRBD2	TRBV10-3	TRBJ2-2	AIRGGLAGTGELF
TRBD1	TRBV4-3	TRBJ2-3	ASSQWTGGPGTDTQY
-	TRBV6-5	TRBJ1-6	ASSRGREGPLH
-	TRBV3-1/TRBV3-2	TRBJ1-2	ASSQVQGNYGYT
-	TRBV11-2	TRBJ2-1	ASSFAGNEQF
-	TRBV5-5	TRBJ1-1	ASSSKGQLEAF
-	TRBV7-2	TRBJ2-6	ASSSYGTGSGANVLT
-	TRBV3-1/TRBV3-2	TRBJ1-5	ASSQWDTNQPQH
-	TRBV19	TRBJ1-5	ASSHPGGAGSMAQH
TRBD1	TRBV6-1	TRBJ1-2	ASSEETGGQSHGYT
-	TRBV19	TRBJ1-2	ASSNAGLYGYT
TRBD1	TRBV19	TRBJ1-2	ASSTRTGSYGYT
-	TRBV27	TRBJ2-2	ASSLGEIGELF
TRBD1	TRBV10-3	TRBJ2-7	AISEGDSELYEQY
TRBD1	TRBV28	TRBJ1-2	ASSPRTGGVRFGYT
TRBD2	TRBV10-1	TRBJ2-2	ASSPPGLAANTGELF
-	TRBV5-4	TRBJ1-2	ASSLDQGTNYGYT
-	TRBV7-2	TRBJ2-2	ASSLGFAEGGNGELF